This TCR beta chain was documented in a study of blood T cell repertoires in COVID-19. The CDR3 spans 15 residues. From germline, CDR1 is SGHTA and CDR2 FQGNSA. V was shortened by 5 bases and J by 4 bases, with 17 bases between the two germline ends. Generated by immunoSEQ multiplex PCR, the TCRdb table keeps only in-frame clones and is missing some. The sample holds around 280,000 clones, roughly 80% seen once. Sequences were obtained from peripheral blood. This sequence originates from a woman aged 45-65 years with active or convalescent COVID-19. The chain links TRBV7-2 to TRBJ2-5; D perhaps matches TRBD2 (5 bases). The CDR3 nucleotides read TGTGCCAGCAGCGGAACGTGGGGAGTTGGAGAGACCCAGTACTTC. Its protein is CASSGTWGVGETQYF.